This TCR beta chain emerged from a study of cytomegalovirus exposure and HLA in healthy donors. Amplification used 60 Vbeta primers and 13 Jbeta primers. Here immunoSEQ multiplex PCR was the method, and the copy in TCRdb shows in-frame clones only, minus some. The sample holds about 300,000 clones, approximately 90% seen once. V shed 5 bases, J shed 0 bases, and the junction held 4 bases outside the gene matches. Germline CDR1 and CDR2: SQVTM and ANQGSEA. The CDR3 loop spans 14 amino acids. The clonotype was recovered from a man aged 35 to 55 in good health and CMV-seropositive. Material for sequencing was PBMCs. This chain links TRBV29-1 with TRBJ2-3; TRBD2 agrees at 8 bases. The CDR3 DNA follows: TGCAGCGTTCAATCTAGCGGGAGCACAGATACGCAGTATTTT. It yields the protein CSVQSSGSTDTQYF.